The 6 T cell receptor beta chains in this list originate from one sample, sequenced in a study of blood T cells in healthy people across ages. Then a second PCR, running about 6 to 12 cycles, was carried out with a sample-barcoded 5' primer and a J-beta primer mix. Each CDR3 protein is one row after TCRdb ran MiXCR on the 5' RACE reads. Of around 1,000,000 distinct CDR3 sequences listed, 20% to 25% are singletons. This sample was shared with a second study, whose subject was T cells of mothers and their children.

Sequencing used blood. Receptor source: a girl aged 2 to 10 in good health.

The chain recombines TRBV7-2 with TRBJ2-3; D remains unclear. Deletions cut 10 bases from V and 1 base from J, with 12 bases between. CDR3 length equals 13 residues. From germline, CDR1 is SGHTA and CDR2 FQGNSA. CDR3 bases: TGTGCCATAAACGCCGAACGCACAGATACGCAGTATTTT. This codes for CAINAERTDTQYF.

This clonotype has more than one count but fewer than ten. The gene calls are TRBV29-1 and TRBJ2-3; D remains ambiguous. CDR3 length: 13 amino acids. V was clipped by 1 base and J by 14 bases, with 19 bases between them. CDR1 is SQVTM, CDR2 ANQGSEA, per germline. CDR3 coding DNA: TGCAGCGTTGAAGGCCTCTACCTGCCAAGGCGGTATTTT. Its protein is CSVEGLYLPRRYF.

The CDR3 protein is CASSSQSGWETQYF. The CDR3 bases are TGTGCCAGCAGCTCTCAGAGCGGGTGGGAGACCCAGTACTTC. The chain links TRBV5-6 to TRBJ2-5; perhaps TRBD2 as D (6 bases). Per germline, CDR1 SGHDT and CDR2 YYEEEE. The CDR3 is 14 residues long. Trimming removed 3 bases at V and 5 bases at J, with 14 bases between.

The rearrangement joins TRBV6-1 to TRBJ2-5, with 8 positions matching TRBD1. The CDR3 is 15 residues long. CDR1 MNHNS and CDR2 SASEGT come from the germline V gene. Unmatched junction bases numbered 2, after V lost 1 base and J lost 1 base. CDR3 coding DNA: TGTGCCAGCAGTGAAGACAGGGGGTCCCAAGAGACCCAGTACTTC. Amino acid sequence: CASSEDRGSQETQYF.

This clonotype was found a few times. The genes are TRBV12-3 or TRBV12-4 and TRBJ1-6, with TRBD1 matching 7 bases. This CDR3 spans 12 amino acids. J lost 10 bases, V lost 9 bases, and 6 bases had no gene match. CDR3 protein: CASTLQGSPLHF. Here the CDR3 DNA reads TGTGCCAGTACTCTACAGGGGTCACCCCTCCACTTT.

This clonotype was observed a handful of times. The chain has TRBV7-9 and TRBJ1-2; D is possibly TRBD1 (5 bases). CDR3 length: 14 residues. V lost 5 bases, J lost 6 bases, and 16 bases lay in between. Germline CDR1 and CDR2: SEHNR and FQNEAQ (reference sequence). CDR3 DNA sequence: TGTGCCAGCAGCCCCCCTCAGGGTTTGGATGGCTACACCTTC. It codes for CASSPPQGLDGYTF.